A selection of T cell receptor beta chains follows, all from one sample in a study of identical twins. MiXCR was run by TCRdb on the 5' RACE reads, yielding one entry per CDR3 protein. The table has 400,000 to 500,000 distinct CDR3 sequences, around 18% seen once. Source material: naive T cells sorted from blood. Receptor source: a man aged 50 to 60 in good health. The CDR3 runs from the conserved cysteine through the conserved F or W. A D gene is named only where the DNA matches it firmly. A clone size is listed for some rows: how often the clone was seen (once, few, many), or a class if it is expanded.

>TRBV7-9|many|.|TRBJ2-7
TGTGCCAGCAGCTTAGGGCTCGTCGAGCAGTACTTC
CASSLGLVEQYF
>TRBV21-1|.|.|TRBJ1-6
TGTGCCAGCAGCAAAGATAGGGTTTCCTATAATTCACCCCTCCACTTT
CASSKDRVSYNSPLHF
>TRBV6-2/TRBV6-3|few|.|TRBJ2-1
TGTGCCAGCAGTTACTCGAGTAGGGCTCCGTTCTTC
CASSYSSRAPFF
>TRBV11-2|few|.|TRBJ2-5
TGTGCCAGCAGCTTAGATGGCATCCCTCCAGTCCACGAGACCCAGTACTTC
CASSLDGIPPVHETQYF
>TRBV15|many|.|TRBJ1-5
TGTGCCACCAGGGACACAGGGATTCATCAGCCCCAGCATTTT
CATRDTGIHQPQHF
>TRBV10-3|few|.|TRBJ2-5
TGTGCCACCAATCCGGGGCCTCAAGAGACCCAGTACTTC
CATNPGPQETQYF
>TRBV15|few|.|TRBJ1-5
TGTGCCACCAGCAGAGATGTCAGAGGGTTGGGTCAGCCCCAGCATTTT
CATSRDVRGLGQPQHF
>TRBV7-9|.|TRBD1|TRBJ2-4
TGTGCCAGCAGCTCCCGACAGGGGGCGAGGGGCAAAAACATTCAGTACTTC
CASSSRQGARGKNIQYF
>TRBV6-5|.|.|TRBJ2-7
TGTGCCAGCATTAGCGGTTACGAGCAGTACTTC
CASISGYEQYF
>TRBV4-3|.|.|TRBJ1-5
TGCGCCAGCAGGGGAAGCAGGATCGATCAGCCCCAGCATTTT
CASRGSRIDQPQHF
>TRBV13|once|.|TRBJ2-3
TGTGCCAGCAGCTCCTTGGTGGGGGGGCGAACAGATACGCAGTATTTT
CASSSLVGGRTDTQYF
>TRBV6-1|few|.|TRBJ1-1
TGTGCCAGCAGCCACACAGTGGAGGGTACTGAAGCTTTCTTT
CASSHTVEGTEAFF
>TRBV5-6|many|TRBD1|TRBJ2-7
TGTGCCAGCAGCCCCGGGACAGAGACCTACGAGCAGTACTTC
CASSPGTETYEQYF
>TRBV19|few|.|TRBJ2-1
TGTGCCAGTAGCTCAGGAAACTCCTACAATGAGCAGTTCTTC
CASSSGNSYNEQFF
>TRBV5-5|few|.|TRBJ1-5
TGTGCCAGCAGCGACCCGGGTACCCCAGCCCAGCATTTT
CASSDPGTPAQHF
>TRBV18|.|.|TRBJ2-3
TGTGCCAGCTCACCGGTGGGGGATGGCGCAGATACGCAGTATTTT
CASSPVGDGADTQYF
>TRBV12-3/TRBV12-4|few|TRBD1|TRBJ2-3
TGTGCCAGCAGACTACAGGGGCCCAGTACAGATACGCAGTATTTT
CASRLQGPSTDTQYF
>TRBV5-1|many|.|TRBJ2-7
TGCGCCAGCAGCATTACAGGGTCGTGGGGCGAGCAGTACTTC
CASSITGSWGEQYF
>TRBV10-3|once|TRBD1|TRBJ1-1
TGTGCCATCAGTGAAGCCCCTCGGACAGGCGGTGAAGCTTTCTTT
CAISEAPRTGGEAFF
>TRBV6-2/TRBV6-3|.|.|TRBJ1-1
TGTGCCAGCAGTTATGAGGTTGCACTTCCAAACACTGAAGCTTTCTTT
CASSYEVALPNTEAFF
>TRBV14|few|TRBD2|TRBJ2-2
TGTGCCAGCAGCAAACTAGCGGGAGTGTACGTCGGGGAGCTGTTTTTT
CASSKLAGVYVGELFF
>TRBV7-8|.|.|TRBJ1-1
TGTGCCAGCAGCCCTCACAGGGCTTCGGGGAACACTGAAGCTTTCTTT
CASSPHRASGNTEAFF
>TRBV5-5|many|TRBD1|TRBJ2-7
TGTGCCAGCAGCATTGGGACAGGGGCCTACGAGCAGTACTTC
CASSIGTGAYEQYF
>TRBV4-3|many|.|TRBJ2-1
TGCGCCAGCAGCCCCTATGGGGCAGCCGCCTACAATGAGCAGTTCTTC
CASSPYGAAAYNEQFF
>TRBV6-5|many|TRBD1|TRBJ2-1
TGTGCCAGCAGTTTCCGACTCGGGACAGGGGGAAGAGGGGAGCAGTTCTTC
CASSFRLGTGGRGEQFF
>TRBV11-2|.|TRBD1|TRBJ2-7
TGTGCCAGCAGCTTTTTCTTGGGACAGCAGTACGAGCAGTACTTC
CASSFFLGQQYEQYF
>TRBV21-1|few|.|TRBJ2-1
TGTGCCAGCAGCAAAGAGACCCGGCGGCGGAATCTTACCCCCAATTACAATGAGCAGTTCTTC
CASSKETRRRNLTPNYNEQFF
>TRBV9|.|.|TRBJ2-7
TGTGCCAGCAGCGTAGGGGTAGGAATTAGCGAGCAGTACTTC
CASSVGVGISEQYF
>TRBV5-1|.|.|TRBJ2-7
TGCGCCAGCAGCTTGGATAATCGGAACTACGAGCAGTACTTC
CASSLDNRNYEQYF
>TRBV6-4|.|TRBD1|TRBJ1-3
TGTGCCAGCAGAGCCGGGACAGGGAAACTTGCTGGAAACACCATATATTTT
CASRAGTGKLAGNTIYF
>TRBV7-9|.|.|TRBJ1-1
TGTGCCAGCAGCCGAAGGGGGGGCGCGGGTCGGAACACTGAAGCTTTCTTT
CASSRRGGAGRNTEAFF
>TRBV12-3/TRBV12-4|.|TRBD2|TRBJ2-5
TGTGCCAGCAGGTTTAGCGGGGGGTCCCAAGAGACCCAGTACTTC
CASRFSGGSQETQYF
>TRBV6-7|.|TRBD2|TRBJ2-1
TGTGCCAAGAAATTGGGGACGGGGCTAGCGGGACTCTCCTACAATGAGCAGTTCTTC
CAKKLGTGLAGLSYNEQFF
>TRBV3-1|.|.|TRBJ2-3
TGTGCCAGCAGCCAAGTTCGGGCCGGAACGCAGTATTTT
CASSQVRAGTQYF
>TRBV29-1|few|.|TRBJ2-7
TGCAGCATTACAGGCGAAGCCTACGAGCAGTACTTC
CSITGEAYEQYF
>TRBV20-1|.|.|TRBJ1-2
TGCAGTGCTAGAGGGGGGACTCATAACAACTATGGCTACACCTTC
CSARGGTHNNYGYTF
>TRBV7-2|many|.|TRBJ2-3
TGTGCCAGCAGCTTCCGCCCGGGCATAGATACGCAGTATTTT
CASSFRPGIDTQYF
>TRBV27|.|.|TRBJ1-4
TGTGCCAGCGGTACAAACAGGATTAATGAAAAACTGTTTTTT
CASGTNRINEKLFF
>TRBV4-2|many|.|TRBJ2-2
TGTGCCAGCAGCGACCCAGGGAACGGGGAGCTGTTTTTT
CASSDPGNGELFF
>TRBV19|once|.|TRBJ2-6
TGTGCCAGTAGTATAGTAGGGGCTGGGGCCAACGTCCTGACTTTC
CASSIVGAGANVLTF
>TRBV20-1|.|TRBD2|TRBJ2-3
TGCAGTGCCCGCGGGGGACTACCGAGCACAGATACGCAGTATTTT
CSARGGLPSTDTQYF
>TRBV4-3|many|TRBD1|TRBJ2-2
TGCGCCAGCAGCCGCCGACAGGGGGAGACCGGGGAGCTGTTTTTT
CASSRRQGETGELFF
>TRBV7-2|.|.|TRBJ2-2
TGTGCCAGCAGCTTCCTCGCCGGGGAGCTGTTTTTT
CASSFLAGELFF
>TRBV14|many|.|TRBJ2-7
TGTGCCAGCAGCCAAGAAGTCATCTACGAGCAGTACTTC
CASSQEVIYEQYF
>TRBV5-1|few|TRBD1|TRBJ2-2
TGCGCCAGCAGCCCGGACAGGGGTGTAACCGGGGAGCTGTTTTTT
CASSPDRGVTGELFF
>TRBV12-3/TRBV12-4|.|TRBD1|TRBJ1-5
TGTGCCAGCAGTTCCGACAGGGTCGGGGGTCAGCCCCAGCATTTT
CASSSDRVGGQPQHF
>TRBV20-1|many|TRBD2|TRBJ2-1
TGCAGTGCTCTGCGGGGGGCCAACCTGTATGAGCAGTTCTTC
CSALRGANLYEQFF
>TRBV5-6|many|.|TRBJ2-5
TGTGCCAGCAGCCCCCGAGCCGGAAAGACCCAGTACTTC
CASSPRAGKTQYF
>TRBV6-2/TRBV6-3|many|.|TRBJ1-5
TGTGCCAGCAGTTACGAGGACAGTGAGATTAATCAGCCCCAGCATTTT
CASSYEDSEINQPQHF
>TRBV20-1|few|TRBD1|TRBJ1-2
TGCAGTGCCCTCCGGGACAGGGGGTCCCGTAACTATGGCTACACCTTC
CSALRDRGSRNYGYTF
>TRBV20-1|.|TRBD1|TRBJ2-7
TGCAGTGCTAGAGATATAGGGACAGGGGGTCTGGAGCAGTACTTC
CSARDIGTGGLEQYF